Below, 21 T cell receptor beta chains from the same sample are listed, as sequenced in a study of beta chain features in type 1 diabetes. The antigens these receptors bind are not known. Regarding the study as a whole: All four CD4+ subsets of Type 1 diabetes patients contained TCRB CDR3s that were moderately but significantly shorter.

The entirety of the isolated RNA underwent reverse transcription, so expressed TCRB transcripts were sequenced. Only in-frame clones appear in the TCRdb table, and some are missing; sequencing was by immunoSEQ multiplex PCR. The sample has about 160,000 clones, 63% seen once. Sequenced input: naive CD4+ T cells from blood. Receptors originate from a man aged 25-45 years with type 1 diabetes.

The rearrangement joins TRBV15 to TRBJ2-5; D gene uncertain. The CDR3 consists of 16 residues. Germline V gene sequence: CDR1 LNHNV, CDR2 YYDKDF (reference sequence). Trimming left V 0 bases short and J 2 bases short, with 13 bases between. The CDR3 reads CATSRELGGNQETQYF. The CDR3 nucleotides are TGTGCCACCAGCAGAGAGTTGGGCGGAAATCAAGAGACCCAGTACTTC.

This chain connects TRBV5-1 to TRBJ2-6, with TRBD1 matching 9 bases. The CDR3 covers 16 residues. V shed 7 bases, J shed 7 bases, and the junction held 12 bases outside the gene matches. Germline loops: CDR1 SGHRS, CDR2 YFSETQ. DNA for the CDR3: TGCGCCAGCCAAGCCGGACAGGGGCTTTTTGCCAACGTCCTGACTTTC. Its translation: CASQAGQGLFANVLTF.

This clone was detected only a few times. CDR3 DNA sequence: TGTGCCAGCAGCCCCCAGCCGGGCACAGATACGCAGTATTTT. It translates to CASSPQPGTDTQYF. The chain couples TRBV7-2 to TRBJ2-3; no clear D gene. V lost 5 bases to trimming and J lost 1 base, with 10 bases between them. Germline assignment: CDR1 SGHTA and CDR2 FQGNSA. The CDR3 sequence is 14 residues long.

The table lists this clone with a few counts. The chain combines TRBV7-9 with TRBJ1-5; maybe TRBD1 (6 bases). V shed 1 base and J shed 0 bases, with 16 bases lying between them. Per the germline V gene, CDR1 is SEHNR and CDR2 is FQNEAQ (reference sequence). CDR3 length: 18 residues. CDR3 in amino acids: CASSLGWQGPYSNQPQHF. The DNA of the CDR3 is TGTGCCAGCAGCTTAGGTTGGCAGGGGCCTTATAGCAATCAGCCCCAGCATTTT. Full variable domain (remainder filled in from reference TRBV7-9 and TRBJ1-5): DTGVSQNPRHKITKRGQNVTFRCDPISEHNRLYWYRQTLGQGPEFLTYFQNEAQLEKSRLLSDRFSAERPKGSFSTLEIQRTEQGDSAMYLCASSLGWQGPYSNQPQHFGDGTRLSIL.

CDR3 in amino acids: CASSQGTEAFF. The CDR3 nucleotides read TGTGCCAGCAGCCAGGGCACTGAAGCTTTCTTT. The J gene is TRBJ1-1, the V gene TRBV7-2, with TRBD1 as a possible D gene (5 bases). Trimming cost V 5 bases and J 4 bases, with 5 bases left between them. In germline, CDR1 is SGHTA, CDR2 FQGNSA. The CDR3 totals 11 residues.

The CDR3 DNA is TGCAGCGTTGGCAGTGGTGACCCTAATGAAAAACTGTTTTTT. This sequence encodes CSVGSGDPNEKLFF. The chain has TRBV29-1 and TRBJ1-4; D remains unclear. The CDR3 runs to 14 residues. Germline CDR1 is SQVTM and CDR2 is ANQGSEA. Trimming pared 4 bases from V and 3 bases from J, leaving 12 bases between.

V usage is TRBV18 and J usage is TRBJ2-7; 9 nucleotides align to TRBD1. V lost 5 bases and J lost 2; bases outside the gene matches: 7. Germline CDR1 is KGHSH and CDR2 is LQKENI. The CDR3 sequence is 15 residues long. This CDR3 is CASSSGQGTTYEQYF. The DNA for the CDR3 is TGTGCCAGCTCATCGGGACAGGGCACGACCTACGAGCAGTACTTC. Using reference TRBV18 and TRBJ2-7 for the parts outside the CDR3, the full variable domain is NAGVMQNPRHLVRRRGQEARLRCSPMKGHSHVYWYRQLPEEGLKFMVYLQKENIIDESGMPKERFSAEFPKEGPSILRIQQVVRGDSAAYFCASSSGQGTTYEQYFGPGTRLTVT.

The CDR3: CASSQGRNFYEQYF. DNA of the CDR3: TGTGCCAGCTCGCAGGGACGGAACTTCTACGAGCAGTACTTC. This chain links TRBV18 with TRBJ2-7, with D perhaps being TRBD1 or TRBD2 (5 bases each). The length of the CDR3 is 14 residues. From germline, CDR1 is KGHSH and CDR2 LQKENI. Trimming pared 6 bases from V and 3 bases from J, leaving 15 bases between. The full variable domain, with the rest looked up from reference TRBV18 and TRBJ2-7, is NAGVMQNPRHLVRRRGQEARLRCSPMKGHSHVYWYRQLPEEGLKFMVYLQKENIIDESGMPKERFSAEFPKEGPSILRIQQVVRGDSAAYFCASSQGRNFYEQYFGPGTRLTVT.

V usage is TRBV19 and J usage is TRBJ2-3; no definite D call. V gave up 5 bases and J gave up 4 bases, with 16 bases separating them. This CDR3 is built from 15 residues. CDR1 and CDR2 from the germline V gene are LNHDA and SQIVND (reference sequence). CDR3 sequence: CASSGPRGVADTQYF. DNA for the CDR3: TGTGCCAGTAGTGGGCCGCGAGGCGTGGCAGATACGCAGTATTTT.

This clone was picked up a small number of times. The rearrangement uses TRBV28 and TRBJ1-2; TRBD1 matches 7 bases. This CDR3 has 14 residues. The germline V gene has CDR1 MDHEN and CDR2 SYDVKM. J lost 6 bases, V lost 4 bases, and 8 bases had no gene match. The CDR3 spells CASSYPRQGDGYTF. CDR3 DNA: TGTGCCAGCAGTTACCCAAGACAGGGCGATGGCTACACCTTC.

This clone has a handful of counts. V gene TRBV7-2 combines with J gene TRBJ2-3, with D perhaps matching TRBD1 (6 bases). CDR1 and CDR2 (germline): SGHTA, FQGNSA. CDR3 size: 14 residues. The V end lost 6 bases, the J end lost 0 bases, and 10 bases lay between the germline ends. The CDR3 sequence: CASRLGHSTDTQYF. The CDR3 DNA reads as TGTGCCAGCAGACTGGGACACAGCACAGATACGCAGTATTTT.

The J gene is TRBJ2-4, the V gene TRBV21-1; TRBD2 is taken as the D call from the table, unchecked against the DNA. TRBV21-1 has pseudogene status. CDR3 length: 18 amino acids. CDR3 in DNA: TGTGCCAGCAGCAAAAGAGCGCGCCTTAGGAAAGCCAAAAACATTCAGTACTTC. Encoded protein: CASSKRARLRKAKNIQYF.

This sequence joins TRBV30 and TRBJ1-1; 8 bases are a match to TRBD1. CDR1 is GTSNPN and CDR2 is SVGIG in the germline V gene (reference sequence). This CDR3 comprises 13 residues. J was trimmed by 3 bases and V by 3 bases; bases with no gene match: 3. The CDR3 reads CAWSDRGDTEAFF. The DNA of the CDR3 is TGTGCCTGGAGCGACAGGGGTGACACTGAAGCTTTCTTT.

The chain joins TRBV7-6 to TRBJ1-2; D perhaps matches TRBD1 (5 bases). The germline V gene has CDR1 SGHVS and CDR2 FNYEAQ. The CDR3 totals 17 residues. Trimming removed 6 bases from V and 2 bases from J, with 22 bases in between. CDR3 sequence: CASRRVSGPNYNYGYTF. The CDR3 DNA reads as TGTGCCAGCAGGCGGGTCTCGGGGCCTAATTACAACTATGGCTACACCTTC. Full variable domain (remainder filled in from reference TRBV7-6 and TRBJ1-2): GAGVSQSPRYKVTKRGQDVALRCDPISGHVSLYWYRQALGQGPEFLTYFNYEAQQDKSGLPNDRFSAERPEGSISTLTIQRTEQRDSAMYRCASRRVSGPNYNYGYTFGSGTRLTVV.

The chain carries TRBV13 and TRBJ2-7; 11 positions agree with TRBD1. Germline V gene data show CDR1 as PRHDT and CDR2 as FYEKMQ (reference sequence). The CDR3 consists of 14 residues. The V segment lost 4 bases and the J segment 8 bases; nucleotides outside the gene matches: 7. CDR3 in amino acids: CASSSGQGALQQYF. For the CDR3, the DNA is TGTGCCAGCAGCTCAGGACAGGGGGCCCTACAGCAGTACTTC.

The chain recombines TRBV27 with TRBJ2-7; the D gene is possibly TRBD1 (6 bases). Trimming took 2 bases from V and 1 from J, leaving 12 bases between them. Germline CDR1 is MNHEY and CDR2 is SMNVEV (reference sequence). The CDR3 is 15 amino acids. CDR3 bases: TGTGCCAGCAGTTTAGTTGACAGGTCTTCCTACGAGCAGTACTTC. This gives the protein CASSLVDRSSYEQYF.

The chain combines TRBV9 with TRBJ2-2, with D unclear. Germline loops: CDR1 SGDLS, CDR2 YYNGEE. The CDR3 is 13 amino acids. The ends were cut back, 3 bases at V and 5 bases at J, with 8 bases in the middle. The CDR3 DNA follows: TGTGCCAGCAGCGAGGCGGAGACCGGGGAGCTGTTTTTT. Translated: CASSEAETGELFF.

The chain carries TRBV4-3 and TRBJ2-1, with TRBD2 matching 9 bases. The CDR3 extends over 17 amino acids. The J segment lost 7 bases and the V segment lost 0 bases, leaving 10 bases of the junction unmatched. CDR1 is LGHNA, CDR2 YSLEER, per germline. The CDR3, as DNA: TGCGCCAGCAGCCAAGATTGGCGCGGGGGGGCCATAAATGAGCAGTTCTTC. This translates into CASSQDWRGGAINEQFF.

The chain employs TRBV30 and TRBJ2-7, with D perhaps matching TRBD1 (5 bases). Trimming left V 3 bases short and J 0 bases short, with 15 bases between. The CDR3 totals 15 residues. Germline V gives CDR1 GTSNPN, CDR2 SVGIG (reference sequence). CDR3 sequence: CAWRGSGPLSYEQYF. The CDR3 DNA follows: TGTGCCTGGAGGGGCTCAGGGCCACTCTCCTACGAGCAGTACTTC.

This clone was detected only a few times. This chain uses TRBV5-1 with TRBJ2-5, with 9 bases aligning to TRBD1. V was clipped by 4 bases and J by 3 bases; unmatched bases: 4. CDR3 length equals 14 residues. Germline values: CDR1 SGHRS, CDR2 YFSETQ. The CDR3 is CASSAGQGEETQYF. Written as DNA, the CDR3 is TGCGCCAGCAGCGCGGGACAGGGAGAAGAGACCCAGTACTTC.

V usage is TRBV13 and J usage is TRBJ2-4, with a possible D match to TRBD2 (5 bases). The CDR3 sequence is 17 residues long. With 5 bases removed from V and 6 bases from J, the gap between germline ends came to 23 bases. The germline gives CDR1 PRHDT, CDR2 FYEKMQ (reference sequence). As DNA, the CDR3 is TGTGCCAGCAGCCCCGGGCGAGGGTCGGGCTGGGGAAACATTCAGTACTTC. This codes for CASSPGRGSGWGNIQYF.